What follows are 29 T cell receptor beta chains derived from one specimen sequenced in a study of regulatory T cells in long-lasting Graves disease (dated by TCRdb to the early 2020s). According to the study, the label for this sample's time point signals: newly diagnosed GD, antithyroid drugs for less than 3 months. RNA was extracted from PBMCs in TRIzol for both TCR sequencing and RNA sequencing. The receptor library was made with multiplex PCR. TCRdb shows the sequencer as Illumina HiSeq 4000. iRepertoire HTBI primers and Arm-PCR amplification of CDR3 regions were used to construct TCR beta libraries. TCRdb reprocessed the public reads (quality trimming at Q25 with fastp, clone calling with MiXCR) and kept in-frame beta chains. Rows matching on CDR3 protein sequence are summarized as one entry with the most common DNA and genes. The sample table contains about 540,000 distinct CDR3 sequences; only one count was recorded for roughly 13% of them. Of the sample, roughly 9.7% falls within the top ten clones.

This sample also appeared in a second study, on T cells in Graves' hyperthyroidism and ophthalmopathy.

The specimen comprised peripheral blood mononuclear cells (PBMCs), sampled at new diagnosis, from a patient treated with antithyroid drugs. The source is a man younger than 45 with Graves disease. Donor details come from another sample of the same person, matched by shared clones.

In this sample, this clonotype turned up many times. This chain links TRBV30 with TRBJ2-7, with D possibly TRBD2 on 5 matching bases. V gave up 1 base and J gave up 5 bases, with 9 bases separating them. This CDR3 has 12 residues. Germline-derived CDR1 and CDR2 are GTSNPN and SVGIG (reference sequence). The CDR3 loop is CAWSGSGNEQYF. CDR3 sequence (DNA): TGTGCCTGGAGTGGGTCGGGGAACGAGCAGTACTTC.

The sample holds many counts of this clonotype. The chain uses TRBV12-5 and TRBJ1-1; tentatively, D is TRBD1 (5 bases). Between the trimmed V and J ends, which lost 3 bases and 4 bases, there was a span of 9 bases. The CDR3 covers 13 residues. The germline CDR1 and CDR2 sequences are LGHNT and FRNRAP. The DNA of the CDR3 is TGTGCTAGTGGTTTTGGGGGATTCACTGAAGCTTTCTTT. Amino acid sequence: CASGFGGFTEAFF.

This clonotype has only one observation. This rearrangement joins TRBV4-1 to TRBJ2-7, with D unresolved. V was cut by 1 base and J by 3 bases, with 16 bases left in between. The CDR3 is 16 amino acids. Germline assignment: CDR1 MGHRA and CDR2 YSYEKL. The CDR3 nucleotides read TGCGCCAGCAGCCAAGGTGGGAAGGCTAGAAGCTACGAGCAGTACTTC. Translated: CASSQGGKARSYEQYF.

The chain couples TRBV19 to TRBJ2-5, with D tentatively TRBD1 (5 bases). Trimming removed 5 bases at V and 2 bases at J, with 18 bases between. Germline loops: CDR1 LNHDA, CDR2 SQIVND (reference sequence). The CDR3 runs to 16 residues. The CDR3 reads CASSPRQLVWQETQYF. The CDR3 DNA sequence: TGTGCCAGTAGTCCACGACAGTTGGTATGGCAAGAGACCCAGTACTTC.

For this clonotype: A much more abundant neighbour one base away suggests this may be a read error. Lacking the conserved final phenylalanine or tryptophan, this CDR3 likely reflects a read error. The chain recombines TRBV27 with TRBJ1-2; no reliable D call. V lost 3 bases and J 4 bases, leaving 9 bases between the germline ends. Germline assignment: CDR1 MNHEY and CDR2 SMNVEV (reference sequence). The CDR3 is 13 residues long. The CDR3 coding sequence is TGTGCCAGCAGTTTGGAGGGAAGCTATGGCTACACCTCC. It yields the protein CASSLEGSYGYTS.

This clonotype has ten or more counts. The CDR3 here is CASSPGRENTEAFF. The CDR3 coding sequence is TGTGCCAGCAGTCCGGGACGGGAGAACACTGAAGCTTTCTTT. The chain combines TRBV12-3 or TRBV12-4 with TRBJ1-1, with D maybe TRBD1 (5 bases). CDR3 length equals 14 residues. Trimming shortened V by 5 bases and J by 1 base, and 11 bases separated the two germline ends.

Many counts were recorded for this clonotype. The chain has TRBV30 and TRBJ2-3; no definite D call. V was shortened by 6 bases and J by 4 bases, with 20 bases between the two germline ends. CDR1 is GTSNPN, CDR2 SVGIG, per germline (reference sequence). The CDR3 extends over 15 amino acids. CDR3 sequence: CACTHGQLRSDTQYF. The CDR3 DNA sequence: TGTGCCTGCACTCACGGGCAGTTACGATCAGATACGCAGTATTTT.

J is TRBJ1-5 and V is TRBV4-2; D remains unclear. CDR3 size: 13 residues. CDR1 LGHNA and CDR2 YNFKEQ come from the germline V gene. Trimming stripped 1 base from V and 7 bases from J, with 8 bases between. CDR3 region: CASSQGLSQPQHF. Written as DNA, the CDR3 is TGTGCCAGCAGCCAAGGATTGAGCCAGCCCCAGCATTTT.

This clonotype has a count of ten or more. The chain uses TRBV15 and TRBJ2-3; 8 bases map to TRBD2. There are 16 residues in the CDR3. Germline assignment: CDR1 LNHNV and CDR2 YYDKDF (reference sequence). With 3 bases clipped from V and 0 bases from J, the junction kept 5 bases outside the gene matches. As DNA, the CDR3 is TGTGCCACCAGCAGTCTACTAGCGGTGAGCACAGATACGCAGTATTTT. Its protein product is CATSSLLAVSTDTQYF.

This clonotype has at least ten counts. V gene TRBV6-5 combines with J gene TRBJ2-2; TRBD2 is a possible D gene (6 bases). There are 15 residues in the CDR3. The germline gives CDR1 MNHEY, CDR2 SVGAGI. The V gene lost 4 bases and the J gene lost 13 bases, with 22 bases spanning the gap. DNA of the CDR3: TGTGCCAGCAGTTTTTCGACCCTAGCGCCTTCCGGGCTGTTTTTT. This sequence encodes CASSFSTLAPSGLFF.

This clonotype was counted many times. The J gene is TRBJ2-2, the V gene TRBV27; TRBD1 or TRBD2 may be the D gene (5 bases each). The CDR3 covers 15 residues. Per the germline V gene, CDR1 is MNHEY and CDR2 is SMNVEV (reference sequence). The V end lost 6 bases, the J end lost 0 bases, and 11 bases lay between the germline ends. The CDR3 is CASRSGTANTGELFF. In DNA, the CDR3 is TGTGCCAGCAGATCCGGGACGGCGAACACCGGGGAGCTGTTTTTT.

In its sample, this clonotype was seen a few times. V usage is TRBV24-1 and J usage is TRBJ2-1; D tentatively fits TRBD1 or TRBD2 (6 bases each). The length of the CDR3 is 13 residues. Germline V CDR1 and CDR2: KGHDR, SFDVKD. V lost 10 bases, J lost 7 bases, and 16 bases lay in between. The CDR3 is CATRGTSENEQFF. The CDR3 DNA reads TGTGCCACTAGGGGGACTTCGGAGAATGAGCAGTTCTTC.

This chain links TRBV5-1 with TRBJ2-1, with 9 bases matching TRBD1. The CDR3 totals 12 residues. Germline CDR1 SGHRS, CDR2 YFSETQ. V lost 7 bases and J lost 5; bases outside the gene matches: 1. This CDR3 reads CASGTGNNEQFF. The CDR3, as DNA: TGCGCCAGCGGGACAGGGAACAATGAGCAGTTCTTC.

This clonotype has a handful of counts. The CDR3 sequence is CASSLNRVPDTQYF. The CDR3 coding sequence is TGTGCCAGCAGCTTAAATAGGGTCCCAGATACGCAGTATTTT. The chain uses TRBV7-3 and TRBJ2-3; D unresolved. This CDR3 spans 14 amino acids. V lost 1 base and J 4 bases, leaving 9 bases between the germline ends. CDR1 and CDR2 from the germline V gene are SGHTA and FQGTGA.

This clonotype was counted many times. The gene calls are TRBV20-1 and TRBJ1-1, with 10 bases identical to TRBD1. The J segment lost 1 base and the V segment lost 5 bases, leaving 4 bases of the junction unmatched. Germline-derived CDR1 and CDR2 are DFQATT and SNEGSKA (reference sequence). This CDR3 spans 14 amino acids. The CDR3 DNA reads TGCAGTGCTGGGGGGGACAGGGGGAACACTGAAGCTTTCTTT. This translates into CSAGGDRGNTEAFF.

The table lists this clonotype with many counts. The V gene is TRBV12-3 or TRBV12-4, the J gene TRBJ1-2; tentative D call: TRBD1 (5 bases). The CDR3 is 13 amino acids. Trimming took 5 bases from V and 3 from J, leaving 10 bases between them. CDR3 sequence reads: CASSHRDDYGYTF. In DNA form, the CDR3 reads TGTGCCAGCAGTCACCGGGACGACTATGGCTACACCTTC.

This clonotype appeared many times. The chain joins TRBV29-1 to TRBJ2-4, with D possibly matching TRBD2 (6 bases). Per germline, CDR1 SQVTM and CDR2 ANQGSEA. The CDR3 has 14 amino acids. Trimming took 5 bases from V and 8 from J, leaving 19 bases between them. DNA of the CDR3: TGCAGCGTTCAACTGGGACTTGGCTGGGACATTCAGTACTTC. Translation gives CSVQLGLGWDIQYF.

This clonotype was recorded many times. V and J are TRBV12-3 or TRBV12-4 and TRBJ1-1; 10 nucleotides match TRBD1. The CDR3 runs to 19 residues. V was pared by 8 bases and J by 0 bases, with 18 bases of the junction left unmatched. The CDR3 here is CASRAGKDRGKGMNTEAFF. In DNA form, the CDR3 reads TGTGCCAGCCGGGCGGGGAAGGACAGGGGGAAGGGGATGAACACTGAAGCTTTCTTT.

This clonotype has at least ten counts. The rearrangement uses TRBV19 and TRBJ1-1, with D maybe TRBD1 (5 bases). Germline CDR1 is LNHDA and CDR2 is SQIVND (reference sequence). V was shortened by 3 bases and J by 4 bases, with 12 bases between the two germline ends. This CDR3 spans 14 amino acids. The CDR3 reads CASSMEVGATEAFF. The DNA of the CDR3 is TGTGCCAGTAGTATGGAAGTTGGGGCCACTGAAGCTTTCTTT.

This CDR3 reads CSVTPERFYEQYF. The CDR3 nucleotides are TGCAGCGTGACTCCGGAACGGTTCTACGAGCAGTACTTC. The gene calls are TRBV29-1 and TRBJ2-7; D remains unclear. The CDR3 loop spans 13 amino acids. Trimming removed 6 bases at V and 3 bases at J, with 15 bases between. Germline V gene data show CDR1 as SQVTM and CDR2 as ANQGSEA.

This clonotype was seen ten or more times. This rearrangement joins TRBV5-6 to TRBJ2-5; D uncertain. V gave up 4 bases and J gave up 4 bases, with 5 bases separating them. This CDR3 spans 11 amino acids. The V gene's germline CDR1 is SGHDT and CDR2 YYEEEE. CDR3 sequence: CASSDAETQYF. In DNA form, the CDR3 reads TGTGCCAGCAGCGACGCAGAGACCCAGTACTTC.

This clonotype was counted many times. The V gene is TRBV28, the J gene TRBJ2-3; D gene uncertain. This CDR3 has 16 residues. Looked up from germline, CDR1 is MDHEN and CDR2 is SYDVKM. V lost 4 bases and J 4 bases, leaving 18 bases between the germline ends. This CDR3 reads CASSSLLTASADTQYF. CDR3 DNA: TGTGCCAGCAGTTCCCTCCTCACCGCCTCCGCAGATACGCAGTATTTT. Variable domain in full (rest from reference TRBV28 and TRBJ2-3): DVKVTQSSRYLVKRTGEKVFLECVQDMDHENMFWYRQDPGLGLRLIYFSYDVKMKEKGDIPEGYSVSREKKERFSLILESASTNQTSMYLCASSSLLTASADTQYFGPGTRLTVL.

V is TRBV4-1 and J is TRBJ1-2; TRBD1 matches 9 bases. The trim removed 4 bases at V and 6 bases at J, leaving 9 bases unmatched. The CDR3 extends over 15 amino acids. Germline CDR1 is MGHRA and CDR2 is YSYEKL. The CDR3 here is CASSRRTGEIDGYTF. The CDR3 DNA reads as TGCGCCAGCAGCCGCAGGACAGGGGAGATAGATGGCTACACCTTC.

For this clonotype: A much larger clone differs from this one at a single base, so this may be a read error. The genes are TRBV28 and TRBJ1-1; D might be TRBD1 (5 bases). V dropped 4 bases and J dropped 4 bases, with 13 bases sitting between them. CDR1 and CDR2 (germline): MDHEN, SYDVKM. The CDR3 extends over 14 amino acids. The CDR3, as DNA: TGTGCCAGCAGTTCAACCAGGGTGGGCACTGAAGCTTTCTTT. It translates to CASSSTRVGTEAFF. The whole variable domain, remainder taken from reference TRBV28 and TRBJ1-1, is DVKVTQSSRYLVKRTGEKVFLECVQDMDHENMFWYRQDPGLGLRLIYFSYDVKMKEKGDIPEGYSVSREKKERFSLILESASTNQTSMYLCASSSTRVGTEAFFGQGTRLTVV.

This clonotype was counted ten times or more. Here the CDR3 reads CASSEQGGQPQHF. The CDR3 nucleotides are TGTGCCAGCAGTGAGCAGGGTGGACAGCCCCAGCATTTT. This chain links TRBV6-4 with TRBJ1-5; tentative D call: TRBD1 (5 bases). V lost 3 bases and J 7 bases, leaving 10 bases between the germline ends. The CDR3 totals 13 residues. CDR1 and CDR2 (germline): MRHNA, SNTAGT.

This clonotype has a handful of counts. This CDR3 is CSAPTPLGETQYF. CDR3 coding DNA: TGCAGTGCTCCGACACCGCTGGGAGAGACCCAGTACTTC. The chain uses TRBV20-1 and TRBJ2-5; D not resolved. Germline CDR1 reads DFQATT; CDR2 reads SNEGSKA (reference sequence). The CDR3 is 13 residues long. V was trimmed by 5 bases and J by 4 bases, leaving 14 bases between them.

As to this clonotype: This may come from a read error, since a much larger clone is one base off. The final CDR3 position lacks the conserved phenylalanine or tryptophan, pointing to a likely read error. The V call is TRBV7-3, the J call TRBJ2-7; D is perhaps TRBD1 or TRBD2 (6 bases each). The CDR3 contains 17 residues. Per the germline V gene, CDR1 is SGHTA and CDR2 is FQGTGA. V was shortened by 4 bases and J by 2 bases, with 21 bases between the two germline ends. The CDR3 DNA reads as TGTGCCAGCAGCTCCACCGGGGAGAGGGGGAGGACCTACGAGCAGTACTCC. Protein product: CASSSTGERGRTYEQYS.

Many counts were recorded for this clonotype. The CDR3 loop is CASSPPPGNTGELFF. The CDR3 DNA is TGTGCCAGCAGCCCACCCCCCGGGAACACCGGGGAGCTGTTTTTT. This chain connects TRBV7-3 to TRBJ2-2; D gene uncertain. Germline V gene data show CDR1 as SGHTA and CDR2 as FQGTGA. This CDR3 has 15 residues. The V end was cut by 5 bases, the J end by 1 base, with 11 bases between.

This clonotype was seen repeatedly, ten times or more. The V and J genes are TRBV27 and TRBJ2-7; D gene ambiguous. The germline V gene has CDR1 MNHEY and CDR2 SMNVEV (reference sequence). Trimming took off 0 bases at V and 3 bases at J, with 6 bases between the two ends. This CDR3 has 13 residues. CDR3 in amino acids: CASSLSGIYEQYF. CDR3 DNA: TGTGCCAGCAGTTTATCTGGAATCTACGAGCAGTACTTC.